This T cell receptor (beta chain) originates from a study of T cells after posttransplantation cyclophosphamide. This clone came up many times. This CDR3 comprises 15 residues. After removal of 7 bases from V and 0 bases from J, the junction contained 6 bases not matched to a gene. Germline CDR1 reads LNHDA; CDR2 reads SQIVND (reference sequence). Here immunoSEQ multiplex PCR was the method, and the copy in TCRdb shows in-frame clones only, minus some. This repertoire lists about 40,000 clones without singletons; about 4.2% sits in the top ten. What was sequenced was PBMCs. The TCR sequence derives from a woman between 45 and 60 years old in good health and a related stem cell transplant donor. The chain recombines TRBV19 with TRBJ1-5; 7 positions agree with TRBD1. The CDR3 nucleotides are TGTGCCAGTACTCGGACAGGTTATAGCAATCAGCCCCAGCATTTT. Its translation: CASTRTGYSNQPQHF.